The text below deals with one T cell receptor beta chain. Sequencing ends 3 residues short of the CDR3 end; the germline J gene provides the rest. This entry belongs to a study of T cells in women clearing cervical HPV infection. Data came from immunoSEQ multiplex PCR; TCRdb stores just in-frame clones and leaves some out. Its table lists about 20,000 clones. CDR1 is SGHRS, CDR2 YFSETQ, per germline. The CDR3 extends over 16 amino acids. The trim removed 6 bases at V and 0 bases at J, leaving 7 bases unmatched. The source material was blood buffy coat. The V call is TRBV5-1, the J call TRBJ2-2; 8 bases align to TRBD2. The receptor comes from a woman between 18 and 75 years old with a cervical HPV16 infection that either progressed to CIN3+ or cleared (not recorded which). CDR3 amino acids: CASTPPGLANTGELFF. CDR3 DNA (partial): TGCGCCAGCACCCCACCGGGACTAGCGAACACCGGGGAG.